This TCR beta chain is drawn from a study of monozygotic twins with cystic fibrosis. Turning to the study itself: Libraries were built from about 3 micrograms of fragmented DNA using about 15 PCR cycles. Study-level results: No link emerged between shared CDR3 counts and age, concordance or severity. V usage most resembled the co-twin in 13 of 16 pairs. Unrelated CF individuals shared fewer identical clonotypes than monozygotic CF twins.

Per the germline V gene, CDR1 is SGHRS and CDR2 is YFSETQ. V trimming: 4 bases; J trimming: 2 bases; junction bases outside the gene matches: 6. This CDR3 region has 15 residues. Assay: immunoSEQ multiplex PCR; the TCRdb copy retains only in-frame clones and omits some. The table includes 35,000 or so clones, over 75% detected once. With regard to this clone: The antigen is undetermined.

Sequenced material: blood. The genes are TRBV5-1 and TRBJ2-1, with 7 bases matching TRBD2. This clonotype was sampled from a girl aged 2-15 years with cystic fibrosis. In DNA, the CDR3 is TGCGCCAGCAGCCTGTCTAGCGGAGCCTACAATGAGCAGTTCTTC. Residues: CASSLSSGAYNEQFF.